The sequence of this T cell receptor (beta chain) was determined in a study of blood T cell repertoires in COVID-19. Study at large: The samples span acute and convalescent COVID-19 from the United States, Italy and Spain.

Authors' processing steps: Estimation of nucleated cell counts was performed using reference gene primer amplification. Only in-frame clones appear in the TCRdb table, and some are missing; sequencing was by immunoSEQ multiplex PCR. For V, J and clone size, that table is used; D and trimming come from the DNA. The profile shows some 49,000 clones, roughly 90% of them singletons. Trimming cost V 5 bases and J 0 bases, with 11 bases left between them. The germline V gene encodes CDR1 SNHLY and CDR2 FYNNEI. The CDR3 covers 15 residues. This clone was recorded a few times. The sequence was collected from a man between 65 and 80 years old with active COVID-19. This chain connects TRBV2 to TRBJ1-3; maybe TRBD1 (6 bases). The sample taken for sequencing was peripheral blood. The chain's CDR3 is CASSQQGFSGNTIYF. CDR3 coding DNA: TGTGCCAGCAGTCAACAGGGCTTCTCTGGAAACACCATATATTTT. Full variable domain (outside the CDR3, taken from reference TRBV2 and TRBJ1-3): EPEVTQTPSHQVTQMGQEVILRCVPISNHLYFYWYRQILGQKVEFLVSFYNNEISEKSEIFDDQFSVERPDGSNFTLKIRSTKLEDSAMYFCASSQQGFSGNTIYFGEGSWLTVV.